Listed below are T cell receptor beta chains from one sample, sequenced in a study of CD8 T cells in Susac syndrome. TCRdb called the immunoSEQ multiplex PCR reads again in MiXCR, with one record for every CDR3 protein. The repertoire has about 210,000 distinct CDR3 sequences, 90% to 95% of them found once; the top ten carry approximately 0.1%. The material sequenced was CD4+ T cells from PBMCs. These receptors originate from a human donor in good health. Each CDR3 is given with its conserved first and last residue. Fields, in order: J gene, CDR3 length, D gene, V gene, clone size, CDR3 protein, CDR3 DNA. The D gene is left open where the match is weak. Clone sizes are given selectively: once, few, many, or a class where the clone is expanded.

TRBJ2-5 13 . TRBV5-1 . CASNEQGGITQYF TGCGCCAGCAATGAGCAGGGAGGAATAACCCAGTACTTC
TRBJ2-3 15 . TRBV6-1 . CASSARGPSTDTQYF TGTGCCAGCAGTGCCAGGGGTCCAAGCACAGATACGCAGTATTTT
TRBJ1-6 17 TRBD1 TRBV20-1 . CSARGDRGKFYNSPLHF TGCAGTGCTAGGGGGGACAGGGGAAAATTCTATAATTCACCCCTCCACTTT
TRBJ2-5 13 TRBD1 TRBV7-3 . CASSQGASETQYF TGTGCCAGCAGCCAGGGGGCTAGCGAGACCCAGTACTTC
TRBJ1-1 16 TRBD1 TRBV2 . CASRRQGDRANTEAFF TGTGCCAGCAGGAGGCAGGGGGACAGGGCGAACACTGAAGCTTTCTTT
TRBJ2-7 12 . TRBV5-4 once CASSLDGYEQYF TGTGCCAGCAGCTTGGACGGCTACGAGCAGTACTTC
TRBJ2-1 15 TRBD2 TRBV5-1 . CASGSLAGDLDEQFF TGCGCCAGCGGTTCACTAGCGGGGGACCTGGATGAGCAGTTCTTC
TRBJ2-5 16 TRBD2 TRBV9 . CASSAQLAGGYETQYF TGTGCCAGCAGCGCACAACTAGCGGGGGGGTATGAGACCCAGTACTTC
TRBJ2-1 15 . TRBV2 . CASSAPAHSYNEQFF TGTGCCAGCAGTGCCCCAGCCCACTCCTACAATGAGCAGTTCTTC
TRBJ1-3 14 . TRBV2 . CASREHSEGNTIYF TGTGCCAGCAGGGAACATTCGGAAGGGAACACCATATATTTT
TRBJ2-5 13 . TRBV18 . CASSPAGAETQYF TGTGCCAGCTCACCCGCTGGGGCGGAGACCCAGTACTTC
TRBJ2-5 17 TRBD1 TRBV28 . CASSFDRGTRDQETQYF TGTGCCAGCAGTTTCGACAGGGGGACGCGGGACCAAGAGACCCAGTACTTC
TRBJ2-5 13 . TRBV19 few CASSSGLQETQYF TGTGCCAGTTCCTCAGGGTTACAAGAGACCCAGTACTTC
TRBJ1-6 12 . TRBV6-6 . CASSPSSGPLHF TGTGCCAGCAGTCCGTCCTCCGGACCCCTCCACTTT
TRBJ2-7 12 . TRBV2 few CASISATSEQYF TGTGCCAGCATCAGCGCGACCAGCGAGCAGTACTTC
TRBJ1-6 11 . TRBV2 few CASSDRSPLHF TGTGCCAGCAGTGATCGTTCACCCCTCCACTTT
TRBJ2-1 17 TRBD2 TRBV3-1 . CASSQDRGQRGHNEQFF TGTGCCAGCAGCCAAGATAGGGGCCAGCGGGGTCACAATGAGCAGTTCTTC
TRBJ1-5 14 . TRBV7-9 . CASSFGSSNQPQHF TGTGCCAGCAGCTTTGGATCGAGCAATCAGCCCCAGCATTTT
TRBJ1-4 15 . TRBV14 . CASSQGWGKREKLFF TGTGCCAGCAGCCAAGGATGGGGGAAGAGAGAAAAACTGTTTTTT
TRBJ1-1 16 TRBD1 TRBV6-1 . CASREGTGGTNTEAFF TGTGCCAGCAGGGAAGGGACAGGGGGTACAAACACTGAAGCTTTCTTT
TRBJ2-4 17 TRBD2 TRBV7-2 . CASSSSGGRLGKNIQYF TGTGCCAGCAGCTCAAGCGGGGGGCGGTTAGGCAAAAACATTCAGTACTTC
TRBJ1-5 13 . TRBV7-6 . CASSFGVGQPQHF TGTGCCAGCAGCTTTGGGGTGGGACAGCCCCAGCATTTT
TRBJ1-3 15 TRBD1 TRBV29-1 once CSVEDLDRGWNTIYF TGCAGCGTTGAAGATCTGGACAGGGGCTGGAACACCATATATTTT
TRBJ1-1 14 TRBD1 TRBV5-4 . CASSTPTGDTEAFF TGTGCCAGCAGCACGCCGACAGGGGACACTGAAGCTTTCTTT
TRBJ1-2 15 . TRBV6-5 . CASSLTQGLENGYTF TGTGCCAGCAGCCTCACCCAGGGGTTAGAGAATGGCTACACCTTC
TRBJ2-7 13 . TRBV7-2 . CASSRRGAYEQYF TGTGCCAGCAGCCGCCGGGGGGCTTACGAGCAGTACTTC
TRBJ1-4 14 . TRBV25-1 . CASSEAGGGEKLFF TGTGCCAGCAGTGAAGCGGGTGGCGGTGAAAAACTGTTTTTT
TRBJ2-1 11 . TRBV12-3/TRBV12-4 . CASTEDNEQFF TGTGCCAGCACGGAAGACAATGAGCAGTTCTTC
TRBJ1-6 14 TRBD1 TRBV7-9 once CASRGDSRWGPLHF TGTGCCAGCCGCGGGGACAGCCGGTGGGGACCCCTCCACTTT
TRBJ1-2 12 . TRBV19 once CASGGKSYGYTF TGTGCCTCGGGGGGCAAGAGCTATGGCTACACCTTC
TRBJ2-3 17 . TRBV4-2 once CASSRLATAGSTDTQYF TGTGCCAGCAGCCGCCTTGCGACGGCCGGAAGCACAGATACGCAGTATTTT
TRBJ1-6 16 TRBD1 TRBV7-9 . CASSLGTGSYNSPLHF TGTGCCAGCAGCTTAGGGACAGGCTCCTATAATTCACCCCTCCACTTT
TRBJ1-5 14 . TRBV6-2/TRBV6-3 few CASSYGGGNQPQHF TGTGCCAGCAGTTACGGGGGCGGCAATCAGCCCCAGCATTTT
TRBJ1-5 13 . TRBV19 . CASTLQGDQPQHF TGTGCCAGTACCCTTCAGGGAGATCAGCCCCAGCATTTT
TRBJ2-5 13 . TRBV29-1 . CSVRGQRQETQYF TGCAGCGTTAGGGGACAAAGACAAGAGACCCAGTACTTC
TRBJ1-1 14 . TRBV14 . CASSQVKLNTEAFF TGTGCCAGCAGCCAAGTCAAGTTGAACACTGAAGCTTTCTTT
TRBJ2-5 15 . TRBV24-1 . CATSDPSAGRKTQYF TGTGCCACCAGTGACCCCTCGGCAGGGAGGAAGACCCAGTACTTC
TRBJ2-2 14 . TRBV5-1 . CASSLHRDTGELFF TGCGCCAGCAGCTTGCACAGAGACACCGGGGAGCTGTTTTTT
TRBJ2-5 15 . TRBV6-6 . CASSYSIGGLETQYF TGTGCCAGCAGTTACTCGATAGGGGGATTAGAGACCCAGTACTTC
TRBJ2-5 15 TRBD2 TRBV28 . CASSSSGGAQETQYF TGTGCCAGCAGCTCCAGCGGGGGGGCTCAAGAGACCCAGTACTTC
TRBJ1-6 16 . TRBV12-3/TRBV12-4 . CASSLAVGGGNSPLHF TGTGCCAGCAGTTTAGCCGTCGGGGGAGGTAATTCACCCCTCCACTTT
TRBJ1-5 16 . TRBV19 . CASSIGGGYSNQPQHF TGTGCCAGTAGTATAGGAGGAGGGTATAGCAATCAGCCCCAGCATTTT
TRBJ1-2 14 . TRBV6-5 . CASSYEGRVTGYTF TGTGCCAGCAGTTATGAGGGGAGGGTCACTGGCTACACCTTC
TRBJ1-1 12 . TRBV14 . CASSIQNTEAFF TGTGCCAGCAGCATCCAGAACACTGAAGCTTTCTTT
TRBJ2-2 16 TRBD1 TRBV18 . CASSPDRQGITGELFF TGTGCCAGCTCACCCGATCGACAGGGAATCACCGGGGAGCTGTTTTTT